A selection of T cell receptor beta chains follows, all from one sample in a study of technical replicates of blood from four donors. The method was immunoSEQ multiplex PCR; TCRdb's version includes in-frame clones alone and lacks a portion of them. In the table there are around 83,000 clones, just over 90% of which are singletons. Input material: T cells isolated from PBMCs. The receptors derive from a human donor in good health. The CDR3 runs from the conserved cysteine through the conserved F or W. D genes are given only for firm matches. Clone size appears in some rows only: once, few, many, or a class for an expanded clone.

d_call	v_call	j_call	clone_size	cdr3_nt	cdr3_aa
-	TRBV7-9	TRBJ2-5	-	TGTGCCAGCAGCCTGGGACTGCAAGAGACCCAGTACTTC	CASSLGLQETQYF
-	TRBV15	TRBJ2-2	-	TGTGCCACCAGCGATAGGGAACAGGCAAACACCGGGGAGCTGTTTTTT	CATSDREQANTGELFF
-	TRBV4-1	TRBJ2-2	-	TGCGCCAGCAGCGAGGTCACCTTTGTAGAGTCCACCGGGGAGCTGTTTTTT	CASSEVTFVESTGELFF
-	TRBV5-1	TRBJ2-7	-	TGCGCCAGCAGCGGGGGGACAGCTTACTCCTACGAGCAGTACTTC	CASSGGTAYSYEQYF
-	TRBV2	TRBJ2-1	-	TGTGCCAGCAGCCAAAGCGCCGGTGGCACGTCGAGCTCCTACAATGAGCAGTTCTTC	CASSQSAGGTSSSYNEQFF
-	TRBV30	TRBJ2-2	-	TGTGCCTGGAGTACCCCCGACAGGAACACCGGGGAGCTGTTTTTT	CAWSTPDRNTGELFF
TRBD1	TRBV7-9	TRBJ1-4	-	TGTGCCAGCAGCCCCGACAGGGGGCTTGGAAAACTGTTTTTT	CASSPDRGLGKLFF
TRBD2	TRBV18	TRBJ2-7	-	TGTGCCAGCTCACCCCTTAGCGGGAGTGGTGTCGACGAGCAGTACTTC	CASSPLSGSGVDEQYF
TRBD2	TRBV7-7	TRBJ2-2	-	TGTGCTAGCAGCTTAGCCGCGGCGCGGGGGGGCACCGGGGAGCTGTTTTTT	CASSLAAARGGTGELFF
-	TRBV29-1	TRBJ2-1	-	TGCAGCGTTGTAGTCGCTGCGGATGAGCAGTTCTTC	CSVVVAADEQFF
TRBD2	TRBV14	TRBJ2-1	once	TGTGCCAGCAGCCAAGTTGGTATAGCGGGCTTCGAGCAGTTCTTC	CASSQVGIAGFEQFF
-	TRBV11-3	TRBJ1-1	-	TGTGCCAGCAGCTTAAAGTTGGGGCAGGGCACTGAAGCTTTCTTT	CASSLKLGQGTEAFF
-	TRBV6-5	TRBJ1-1	-	TGTGCCAGCAGGCCCATCGACAGGTTTGAAGCTTTCTTT	CASRPIDRFEAFF
-	TRBV29-1	TRBJ1-3	-	TGCAGCGTTGAACAGGGGTACTCTGGAAACACCATATATTTT	CSVEQGYSGNTIYF
-	TRBV10-3	TRBJ1-1	-	TGTGCCGCGGTCGAGTCATCGGGTGGAACAAGGAACACTGAAGCTTTCTTT	CAAVESSGGTRNTEAFF
TRBD1	TRBV9	TRBJ2-1	once	TGTGCCAGCAGTCAGGCCGGGACAGGGGGCACGAATGAGCAGTTCTTC	CASSQAGTGGTNEQFF
TRBD1	TRBV18	TRBJ2-3	-	TGTGCCAGCTCGCCACCGGGACAGGGCGCTGATACGCAGTATTTT	CASSPPGQGADTQYF
-	TRBV13	TRBJ2-7	-	TGTGCCAGCAGCCCCCGCGGGGGCCTTTCCTACGAGCAGTACTTC	CASSPRGGLSYEQYF
TRBD2	TRBV9	TRBJ2-7	-	TGTGCCAGCAGCGTAGGAGGAAGCGGGATGGGGGAGCAGTACTTC	CASSVGGSGMGEQYF
TRBD2	TRBV18	TRBJ2-5	once	TGTGCCAGCTCACCACCCTACTCGATCCTAGCGGGCGGGCCGGGGCAAGAGACCCAGTACTTC	CASSPPYSILAGGPGQETQYF
-	TRBV15	TRBJ1-3	-	TGTGCCACCAGCAGAGATGGGCAGAATGGAAACACCATATATTTT	CATSRDGQNGNTIYF
TRBD1	TRBV5-1	TRBJ2-3	-	TGCGCCAGCAGCATGGACAGGAGCACAGATACGCAGTATTTT	CASSMDRSTDTQYF